This T cell receptor (beta chain) was recorded in a study of blood T cell repertoires in COVID-19. The CDR3 runs 16 residues. The junction had 7 bases not matched to a gene; V was cut back by 6 bases and J by 0 bases. The germline CDR1 and CDR2 sequences are SNHLY and FYNNEI. Method: immunoSEQ multiplex PCR; TCRdb's copy keeps in-frame clones and lacks some. Of over 200,000 clones in the sample, about nine tenths were seen once. Sequencing was done on a sample of peripheral blood. This TCR came from a man aged 25 to 45 who had recovered from COVID-19. V gene TRBV2 combines with J gene TRBJ1-4, with 7 nucleotides matching TRBD1. CDR3 DNA sequence: TGTGCCAGCAGGGTTCGACAGGGAGCAACTAATGAAAAACTGTTTTTT. This codes for CASRVRQGATNEKLFF.